The 9 T cell receptor beta chains listed next were all sequenced from one sample in a study of shared T cell receptors in the human thymus. Only in-frame clones appear in the TCRdb table, and some are missing; sequencing was by immunoSEQ multiplex PCR. The sample shows over 350,000 clones, around 93% of them seen only once. The specimen was thymocytes. The receptors shown here come from a human donor.

The chain links TRBV29-1 to TRBJ1-5; a possible D gene is TRBD1 (6 bases). V was trimmed by 6 bases and J by 4 bases, leaving 13 bases between them. The germline CDR1 and CDR2 sequences are SQVTM and ANQGSEA. CDR3 length: 13 amino acids. The DNA for the CDR3 is TGCAGCGTCGGGGACATGTGGAATCAGCCCCAGCATTTT. As protein: CSVGDMWNQPQHF.

This clone was recorded once. In DNA form, the CDR3 reads TGTGCCAGTAGTATGAGCGAGGGGACAGGGACCTACGAGCAGTACTTC. Protein: CASSMSEGTGTYEQYF. The chain joins TRBV19 to TRBJ2-7, with TRBD1 matching over 9 bases. This CDR3 has 16 residues. Germline assignment: CDR1 LNHDA and CDR2 SQIVND (reference sequence). V was pared by 3 bases and J by 2 bases, with 8 bases of the junction left unmatched.

This chain links TRBV29-1 with TRBJ1-2, with D unclear. V lost 0 bases, J lost 4 bases, and 12 bases lay in between. This CDR3 has 14 amino acids. Germline V gene data show CDR1 as SQVTM and CDR2 as ANQGSEA. The CDR3 reads CSVEDPHSSYGYTF. CDR3 sequence (DNA): TGCAGCGTTGAAGATCCCCATAGCAGCTATGGCTACACCTTC.

This clone was picked up one time. The chain uses TRBV4-1 and TRBJ2-7, with TRBD2 identical over 8 bases. Germline assignment: CDR1 MGHRA and CDR2 YSYEKL. After removal of 4 bases from V and 3 bases from J, the junction contained 8 bases not matched to a gene. The CDR3 is made up of 15 amino acids. Here the CDR3 DNA reads TGCGCCAGCAGCCCGAACGCGGGAGGACTCTACGAGCAGTACTTC. It codes for CASSPNAGGLYEQYF.

This chain links TRBV7-9 with TRBJ1-3, with unresolved D. V lost 4 bases and J 0 bases, leaving 16 bases between the germline ends. The germline V gene encodes CDR1 SEHNR and CDR2 FQNEAQ (reference sequence). This CDR3 contains 17 residues. CDR3 nucleotide sequence: TGTGCCAGCAGCTCGAGGTGTGGCGCCTGCTCTGGAAACACCATATATTTT. Amino acid sequence: CASSSRCGACSGNTIYF.

The chain couples TRBV7-9 to TRBJ2-7; D is unclear. The CDR3 spans 14 residues. Looked up from germline, CDR1 is SEHNR and CDR2 is FQNEAQ (reference sequence). V lost 0 bases to trimming and J lost 2 bases, with 8 bases between them. CDR3 loop: CASSLAPGTYEQYF. CDR3 in DNA: TGTGCCAGCAGCTTAGCGCCAGGCACCTACGAGCAGTACTTC. Filled out from reference TRBV7-9 and TRBJ2-7, the complete variable domain reads DTGVSQNPRHKITKRGQNVTFRCDPISEHNRLYWYRQTLGQGPEFLTYFQNEAQLEKSRLLSDRFSAERPKGSFSTLEIQRTEQGDSAMYLCASSLAPGTYEQYFGPGTRLTVT.

The chain carries TRBV27 and TRBJ2-1, with 7 bases aligning to TRBD1. The J segment lost 5 bases and the V segment lost 3 bases, leaving 4 bases of the junction unmatched. The CDR3 spans 14 residues. Germline CDR1 MNHEY, CDR2 SMNVEV (reference sequence). The CDR3 bases are TGTGCCAGCAGTTTGACAGGGTGGAACAATGAGCAGTTCTTC. Its translation: CASSLTGWNNEQFF.

V is TRBV27 and J is TRBJ2-7; 10 bases map to TRBD2. Germline CDR1 MNHEY, CDR2 SMNVEV (reference sequence). CDR3 size: 14 residues. V lost 5 bases to trimming and J lost 4 bases; unmatched junction nucleotides: 5. The CDR3 nucleotides are TGTGCCAGCAGTCTCTCAGCGGGAGGGTACGAGCAGTACTTC. Amino acid sequence: CASSLSAGGYEQYF.

The CDR3 nucleotides read TGTGCCAGCAGCTCGACAGGGCTGAACACTGAAGCTTTCTTT. It codes for CASSSTGLNTEAFF. This chain connects TRBV7-3 to TRBJ1-1; the match to TRBD1 covers 7 bases. The CDR3 has 14 residues. Germline V CDR1 and CDR2: SGHTA, FQGTGA. V lost 4 bases and J lost 0; bases outside the gene matches: 2.